Included here is one T cell receptor beta chain sequence, with context. Its antigen is not identified. What was sequenced were expressed TCRB transcripts, since all of the isolated RNA had been reverse transcribed. Generated by immunoSEQ multiplex PCR, the TCRdb table keeps only in-frame clones and is missing some. Of under 200,000 clones in the sample, 8% to 8.5% were seen once. The germline CDR1 and CDR2 sequences are SGHTA and FQGNSA. V was shortened by 5 bases and J by 5 bases, with 10 bases between the two germline ends. The CDR3 has 13 residues. This sample is part of a study of beta chain features in type 1 diabetes. Findings of the study overall: All four CD4+ subsets from Type 1 diabetes patients carried moderately but significantly shorter TCRB CDR3s.

Sequenced input: central memory CD4+ T cells from blood. The rearrangement links TRBV7-2 to TRBJ2-1; unclear D gene. This TCR was recovered from a woman aged 18-29 years with type 1 diabetes. The CDR3 region has the DNA TGTGCCAGCAGCCCCCCTTCCCACAATGAGCAGTTCTTC. This sequence encodes CASSPPSHNEQFF.